The text below deals with one TCR beta chain. Its antigen is undetermined. These data originate in a study of blood T cells in healthy people across ages. Study-level results: Underestimates were what the diversity estimates from one million T cells were considered to be. Significant beta diversity loss was already apparent by age approximately 38, declining roughly linearly. Donor CMV status was unknown, possibly confounding expanded clonotype changes.

Sample-barcoded 5' priming and a J-beta primer mix drove a second PCR of about 6 to 12 cycles. TCRdb re-called the 5' RACE reads with MiXCR, one entry per CDR3 protein. The table lists hundreds of thousands of distinct CDR3 sequences, 58% of them singletons, with 22% in the top ten. V lost 5 bases, J lost 1 base, and 15 bases lay in between. This CDR3 is built from 15 residues. Germline lookup yields CDR1 DFQATT and CDR2 SNEGSKA (reference sequence). The sequence came from a man aged 30-40 years in good health. The chain is built from TRBV20-1 and TRBJ2-1, with a possible D match to TRBD1 (6 bases). Specimen: blood. Written as DNA, the CDR3 is TGCAGTGCTCACGAGGGGGAGTTATCCTACAATGAGCAGTTCTTC. This translates into CSAHEGELSYNEQFF.